One and the same sample provided the 26 T cell receptor beta chains below, sequenced in a study of blood T cells in healthy people across ages. Alongside a J-beta primer mix, a sample-barcoded 5' primer served in a second PCR lasting roughly 6 to 12 cycles. TCRdb called the 5' RACE reads again in MiXCR, with one record for every CDR3 protein. Seen here are more than 1 million distinct CDR3 sequences, more than 40% observed once, and the top ten hold approximately 20%. The source material was blood. The receptors come from a woman aged 55-75 years in good health.

This clonotype showed up just a few times. The chain links TRBV20-1 to TRBJ1-5, with D possibly being TRBD1 (6 bases). The CDR3 has 16 residues. Per the germline V gene, CDR1 is DFQATT and CDR2 is SNEGSKA (reference sequence). V was pared by 6 bases and J by 0 bases, with 18 bases between. CDR3 loop: CSATSQGSYSNQPQHF. The CDR3 nucleotides are TGCAGTGCCACCTCACAGGGATCTTATAGCAATCAGCCCCAGCATTTT.

This clonotype is a singleton in its sample. The rearrangement links TRBV10-3 to TRBJ1-5; 7 positions match TRBD1. This CDR3 contains 16 residues. Germline CDR1 reads ENHRY; CDR2 reads SYGVKD. Losses at the gene ends were 0 bases for V and 1 base for J; bases not matched to a gene: 3. The CDR3 is CAISESLGQSNQPQHF. DNA of the CDR3: TGTGCCATCAGTGAGTCGTTGGGACAGAGCAATCAGCCCCAGCATTTT.

The chain combines TRBV20-1 with TRBJ2-2; TRBD2 agrees at 11 bases. This CDR3 has 14 amino acids. V shed 6 bases, J shed 7 bases, and the junction held 7 bases outside the gene matches. Germline V gene data show CDR1 as DFQATT and CDR2 as SNEGSKA (reference sequence). The CDR3 here is CSAQGTSGIGELFF. The CDR3 nucleotides are TGCAGTGCCCAGGGGACTAGCGGCATCGGGGAGCTGTTTTTT.

With respect to this clonotype: One junction end does not reproduce the germline sequence, and a read error may be involved. The rearrangement links TRBV7-9 to TRBJ1-1; the D gene is possibly TRBD1 (5 bases). The germline CDR1 and CDR2 sequences are SEHNR and FQNEAQ (reference sequence). This CDR3 contains 15 residues. The CDR3 DNA is TGCGCCAGCAGCGTAACAGGCGCTCAGAACACTGAAGCTTTCTTT. Amino acids: CASSVTGAQNTEAFF.

The genes are TRBV12-3 or TRBV12-4 and TRBJ2-1, with TRBD2 as a possible D gene (5 bases). V was pared by 7 bases and J by 13 bases, with 20 bases between. This CDR3 contains 13 residues. This chain's CDR3 is CASTRVQRETQFF. In DNA, the CDR3 is TGTGCCAGCACCCGAGTCCAGAGGGAGACCCAGTTCTTC.

This clonotype was observed a few times. The CDR3 nucleotides are TGTGCCAGCAGTTTATCAAGTAGGGGTGGCTATGGCTACACCTTC. Translating gives CASSLSSRGGYGYTF. The chain links TRBV27 to TRBJ1-2; D perhaps matches TRBD1 (5 bases). This CDR3 region has 15 residues. Trimming stripped 0 bases from V and 4 bases from J, with 12 bases between. Germline V gene sequence: CDR1 MNHEY, CDR2 SMNVEV (reference sequence).

The chain is built from TRBV14 and TRBJ2-1; D remains ambiguous. Germline-derived CDR1 and CDR2 are SGHDN and FVKESK. Trimming took off 4 bases at V and 4 bases at J, with 11 bases between the two ends. There are 14 residues in the CDR3. The CDR3 region has the DNA TGTGCCAGCAGCCGTCAAGGGTTTTACAATGAGCAGTTCTTC. It yields the protein CASSRQGFYNEQFF. The full variable domain, with the rest looked up from reference TRBV14 and TRBJ2-1, is EAGVTQFPSHSVIEKGQTVTLRCDPISGHDNLYWYRRVMGKEIKFLLHFVKESKQDESGMPNNRFLAERTGGTYSTLKVQPAELEDSGVYFCASSRQGFYNEQFFGPGTRLTVL.

V is TRBV5-1 and J is TRBJ2-7, with 8 positions matching TRBD1. Trimming at V came to 5 bases and at J to 7 bases, leaving 17 bases not matched to a gene. The CDR3 loop spans 16 amino acids. Germline V gives CDR1 SGHRS, CDR2 YFSETQ. Written as DNA, the CDR3 is TGCGCCAGCAGGAAAGGGGGAGGACAGGGCCTTACGGAGCAGTACTTC. This translates into CASRKGGGQGLTEQYF.

The CDR3 nucleotides read TGCAGTGCTAGGACTACCCTCTCCTCCTCCTACGAGCAGTACTTC. It encodes CSARTTLSSSYEQYF. This chain uses TRBV20-1 with TRBJ2-7; tentative D call: TRBD2 (5 bases). Germline V gene sequence: CDR1 DFQATT, CDR2 SNEGSKA (reference sequence). There are 15 residues in the CDR3. V dropped 3 bases and J dropped 0 bases, with 15 bases sitting between them.

This clonotype was counted a few times. The chain joins TRBV20-1 to TRBJ2-1, with 12 positions matching TRBD2. This CDR3 region has 15 residues. CDR1 is DFQATT and CDR2 is SNEGSKA in the germline V gene (reference sequence). V was pared by 4 bases and J by 9 bases, with 10 bases of the junction left unmatched. CDR3 protein: CSATSASGRASEQFF. DNA for the CDR3: TGCAGTGCTACTTCGGCTAGCGGGAGGGCCAGTGAGCAGTTCTTC.

The chain employs TRBV6-2 or TRBV6-3 and TRBJ1-5, with D perhaps TRBD1 (5 bases). CDR1 is MNHEY and CDR2 is SVGEGT in the germline V gene. The CDR3 spans 13 residues. V lost 6 bases to trimming and J lost 9 bases, with 15 bases between them. CDR3 in amino acids: CASRTGTFGPQHF. In nucleotides, the CDR3 is TGTGCCAGCAGAACCGGGACCTTTGGGCCCCAGCATTTT.

This CDR3 is CSVGVLAGNTGELFF. In nucleotides, the CDR3 is TGCAGCGTGGGGGTGCTAGCGGGGAACACCGGGGAGCTGTTTTTT. The chain employs TRBV29-1 and TRBJ2-2; 8 positions match TRBD2. The CDR3 is 15 amino acids. Trimming cost V 6 bases and J 1 base; bases outside gene matches: 7. Germline V gives CDR1 SQVTM, CDR2 ANQGSEA.

This chain uses TRBV15 with TRBJ2-1, with a tentative D call TRBD1 (6 bases). Germline CDR1 is LNHNV and CDR2 is YYDKDF (reference sequence). This CDR3 has 16 amino acids. Trimming pared 0 bases from V and 7 bases from J, leaving 16 bases between. CDR3 loop: CATSRDLGGQVNEQFF. The CDR3 region has the DNA TGTGCCACCAGCAGAGATTTAGGGGGTCAAGTTAATGAGCAGTTCTTC.

Note on this clonotype: Relative to the germline gene, one junction end is altered; a read error may explain this. The chain couples TRBV5-1 to TRBJ1-2, with D tentatively TRBD1 (6 bases). Looked up from germline, CDR1 is SGHRS and CDR2 is YFSETQ. CDR3 length equals 14 residues. CDR3 in DNA: TGCGCCAGCAGCAGCACGACAGGAGACTATGGCTGCACCTTC. Translated: CASSSTTGDYGCTF.

The chain combines TRBV6-6 with TRBJ2-4; D is perhaps TRBD2 (6 bases). From germline, CDR1 is MNHNY and CDR2 SVGAGI (reference sequence). This CDR3 region has 15 residues. V dropped 6 bases and J dropped 4 bases, with 16 bases sitting between them. The CDR3 protein is CASSPPGAPKNIQYF. The CDR3 DNA follows: TGTGCCAGCAGCCCCCCGGGAGCCCCTAAAAACATTCAGTACTTC.

The chain links TRBV27 to TRBJ2-1, with D perhaps TRBD2 (6 bases). CDR1 is MNHEY and CDR2 is SMNVEV in the germline V gene (reference sequence). The V and J ends lost 2 bases and 6 bases respectively, with 14 bases between them. The CDR3 runs to 15 residues. CDR3 residues: CASSLRRDRGNEQFF. The CDR3 DNA is TGTGCCAGCAGTTTAAGGCGGGACCGGGGCAATGAGCAGTTCTTC.

This clonotype turned up a few times. One end of the junction varies from germline; a read error may be responsible. The V and J genes are TRBV28 and TRBJ1-5; D may be TRBD1 (5 bases). CDR3 length: 17 residues. Germline CDR1 and CDR2: MDHEN and SYDVKM. This CDR3 is CASSLFHRTYSNQPQHF. As DNA, the CDR3 is TGTGCCAGTAGTTTATTTCACAGGACCTATAGCAATCAGCCCCAGCATTTT.

The chain carries TRBV2 and TRBJ2-7; perhaps D is TRBD1 or TRBD2 (5 bases each). The CDR3 loop spans 13 amino acids. Trimming pared 3 bases from V and 2 bases from J, leaving 8 bases between. Germline V gene data show CDR1 as SNHLY and CDR2 as FYNNEI. The CDR3 loop reads CASSEVGPYEQYF. For the CDR3, the DNA is TGTGCCAGCAGTGAGGTGGGACCCTACGAGCAGTACTTC.

This clonotype has more than one count but fewer than ten. The rearrangement joins TRBV20-1 to TRBJ2-7, with 7 bases aligning to TRBD2. Germline CDR1 and CDR2: DFQATT and SNEGSKA (reference sequence). V shed 0 bases and J 0 bases; nucleotides not matched to a gene: 11. The CDR3 runs to 17 residues. DNA for the CDR3: TGCAGTGCTAGAGACTTTCGGCGGGGCGGGAGCTCCTACGAGCAGTACTTC. Its translation: CSARDFRRGGSSYEQYF.

This clonotype was observed a few times. The chain's CDR3 is CSARTGVNTEAFF. The CDR3 DNA follows: TGCAGTGCTAGGACAGGGGTGAACACTGAAGCTTTCTTT. The V gene is TRBV20-1, the J gene TRBJ1-1; 8 bases are shared with TRBD1. The germline V gene has CDR1 DFQATT and CDR2 SNEGSKA (reference sequence). The CDR3 is 13 amino acids. V was pared by 3 bases and J by 0 bases, with 0 bases of the junction left unmatched.

The sample holds a few counts of this clonotype. J is TRBJ2-1 and V is TRBV6-5; no clear D. The CDR3 is 16 amino acids. V was cut by 0 bases and J by 6 bases, with 15 bases left in between. The germline V gene encodes CDR1 MNHEY and CDR2 SVGAGI. In nucleotides, the CDR3 is TGTGCCAGCAGTTACTCGACGGTAGATTCATCCAATGAGCAGTTCTTC. Translation gives CASSYSTVDSSNEQFF.

V and J are TRBV29-1 and TRBJ2-7, with D perhaps given as TRBD1 or TRBD2 (5 bases each). The germline CDR1 and CDR2 sequences are SQVTM and ANQGSEA. V was pared by 1 base and J by 6 bases, with 16 bases between. This CDR3 comprises 14 residues. CDR3 in amino acids: CSVEGGPARGEQYF. The CDR3 DNA reads TGCAGCGTTGAAGGCGGGCCGGCGAGGGGCGAGCAGTACTTC.

In its sample, this clonotype was seen a few times. The chain has TRBV6-5 and TRBJ2-1, with 7 positions matching TRBD2. Germline values: CDR1 MNHEY, CDR2 SVGAGI. V trimming: 5 bases; J trimming: 2 bases; junction bases outside the gene matches: 6. The CDR3 consists of 15 residues. The CDR3 sequence: CASSPAGVTYNEQFF. CDR3 sequence (DNA): TGTGCCAGCAGTCCCGCGGGAGTTACCTACAATGAGCAGTTCTTC.

The CDR3 loop reads CASSSSVLVNTEAFF. CDR3 DNA: TGTGCCAGCAGCTCCTCCGTCCTTGTGAACACTGAAGCTTTCTTT. This chain links TRBV7-9 with TRBJ1-1; no reliable D call. The length of the CDR3 is 15 residues. Germline-derived CDR1 and CDR2 are SEHNR and FQNEAQ (reference sequence). Trimming took 4 bases from V and 0 from J, leaving 12 bases between them.

This sequence joins TRBV5-1 and TRBJ2-1, with 14 bases matching TRBD2. V lost 0 bases to trimming and J lost 6 bases; unmatched junction nucleotides: 11. The CDR3 length is 19 residues. Germline CDR1 reads SGHRS; CDR2 reads YFSETQ. The CDR3, as DNA: TGCGCCAGCAGCTTGGCCGTGACTAGCGGGAGGGGAGGTGTCAATGAGCAGTTCTTC. This gives the protein CASSLAVTSGRGGVNEQFF. Full variable domain (remainder filled in from reference TRBV5-1 and TRBJ2-1): KAGVTQTPRYLIKTRGQQVTLSCSPISGHRSVSWYQQTPGQGLQFLFEYFSETQRNKGNFPGRFSGRQFSNSRSEMNVSTLELGDSALYLCASSLAVTSGRGGVNEQFFGPGTRLTVL.

This clonotype was observed a handful of times. The V and J genes are TRBV19 and TRBJ1-4, with D uncertain. From germline, CDR1 is LNHDA and CDR2 SQIVND (reference sequence). The CDR3 is 13 amino acids. The V and J ends lost 9 bases and 5 bases respectively, with 13 bases between them. The CDR3 DNA sequence: TGTGCCAGAAGGTCCCCTTTGAATGAAAAACTGTTTTTT. It codes for CARRSPLNEKLFF. The variable domain in full, with the rest retrieved from reference TRBV19 and TRBJ1-4, is DGGITQSPKYLFRKEGQNVTLSCEQNLNHDAMYWYRQDPGQGLRLIYYSQIVNDFQKGDIAEGYSVSREKKESFPLTVTSAQKNPTAFYLCARRSPLNEKLFFGSGTQLSVL.